These T cell receptor beta chains were read from a single sample in a study of blood T cell repertoires in COVID-19. Profiling relied on immunoSEQ multiplex PCR, and the TCRdb table lists in-frame clones only, not all of them. The sample holds about 94,000 clones, about 80% seen once. Sequenced input: peripheral blood. The receptors were gathered from a human donor in a cohort sampled during active COVID-19. Each CDR3 is given with its conserved first and last residue. Each record gives: clone size, D gene, V gene, J gene, CDR3 DNA, CDR3 protein. A D gene is named only where the DNA matches it firmly. A clone size is listed for some rows: how often the clone was seen (once, few, many), or a class if it is expanded.

-	TRBD1	TRBV28	TRBJ1-6	TGTGCCAGCAGTCCGGGACAGGCTCTTAATTCACCCCTCCACTTT	CASSPGQALNSPLHF
-	-	TRBV5-6	TRBJ1-5	TGTGCCAGCAGCTTGAGTCCGAGATTCAATCAGCCCCAGCATTTT	CASSLSPRFNQPQHF
once	TRBD2	TRBV5-1	TRBJ2-7	TGCGCCAGCAGCCAGGGACTAGCGGGTACCTACGAGCAGTACTTC	CASSQGLAGTYEQYF
-	TRBD1	TRBV6-5	TRBJ2-7	TGTGCCAGCAGGGGGACAGGCGAGCAGTACTTC	CASRGTGEQYF
-	-	TRBV28	TRBJ1-5	TGTGCCTCCTTTCCCAGGGTAGGTAATCAGCCCCAGCATTTT	CASFPRVGNQPQHF
-	-	TRBV24-1	TRBJ2-7	TGTGCCACCTCGGCCAGGGGCTACGAGCAGTACTTC	CATSARGYEQYF
-	TRBD1	TRBV28	TRBJ1-4	TGTGCCAGCACTAGCACCGGGACAGCTAATGAAAAACTGTTTTTT	CASTSTGTANEKLFF
once	-	TRBV7-3	TRBJ2-3	TGTGCCAGCAGCTCCCTTATGCGAGATACGCAGTATTTT	CASSSLMRDTQYF
-	-	TRBV6-5	TRBJ2-5	TGTGCCAGCAGTTACGTAGGGGGACCTGAGACCCAGTACTTC	CASSYVGGPETQYF
-	-	TRBV9	TRBJ2-1	TGTGCCAGCAGCGTAGTCCCTACTGGAGGTGAGCAGTTCTTC	CASSVVPTGGEQFF
-	-	TRBV30	TRBJ2-3	TGTGCCTGGAGTGCTCCCTTTGGGGGCGCTAGCACAGATACGCAGTATTTT	CAWSAPFGGASTDTQYF
-	-	TRBV6-1	TRBJ1-2	TGTGCCAGCAGTGAGGAGTTTAGCGGCTATGGCTACACCTTC	CASSEEFSGYGYTF
once	-	TRBV5-1	TRBJ1-3	TGCGCCAGCAGCAAAGGGGAGGTGGACACCATATATTTT	CASSKGEVDTIYF